Following are 3 T cell receptor beta chains from one sample sequenced in a study of identifying expanded T cells in peripheral blood. Data came from immunoSEQ multiplex PCR; TCRdb stores just in-frame clones and leaves some out. Of more than 50,000 clones listed, approximately 80% are singletons. The sequenced sample consisted of blood. The receptor source for this set is a person aged 18 to 69 in good health.

This chain links TRBV2 with TRBJ2-4, with D perhaps TRBD1 or TRBD2 (7 bases each). This CDR3 is built from 16 residues. V dropped 5 bases and J dropped 10 bases, with 24 bases sitting between them. The germline V gene has CDR1 SNHLY and CDR2 FYNNEI. CDR3 nucleotides: TGTGCCAGCAGTTCGACAGGGTTGAACTGGGGGGGGATTCAGTACTTC. Amino acids: CASSSTGLNWGGIQYF.

The rearrangement joins TRBV7-2 to TRBJ2-2; unclear D gene. CDR1 and CDR2 (germline): SGHTA, FQGNSA. The V end was cut by 3 bases, the J end by 6 bases, with 8 bases between. This CDR3 is built from 13 residues. CDR3 coding DNA: TGTGCCAGCAGCTTTAAAATACCCGGGGAGCTGTTTTTT. Its translation is CASSFKIPGELFF.

This chain uses TRBV7-2 with TRBJ2-3; TRBD2 agrees at 7 bases. V was clipped by 3 bases and J by 0 bases; unmatched bases: 12. This CDR3 region has 18 residues. Germline values: CDR1 SGHTA, CDR2 FQGNSA. The CDR3 sequence is CASSLAVVAGASTDTQYF. CDR3 DNA: TGTGCCAGCAGCTTGGCCGTCGTAGCGGGCGCTAGCACAGATACGCAGTATTTT.